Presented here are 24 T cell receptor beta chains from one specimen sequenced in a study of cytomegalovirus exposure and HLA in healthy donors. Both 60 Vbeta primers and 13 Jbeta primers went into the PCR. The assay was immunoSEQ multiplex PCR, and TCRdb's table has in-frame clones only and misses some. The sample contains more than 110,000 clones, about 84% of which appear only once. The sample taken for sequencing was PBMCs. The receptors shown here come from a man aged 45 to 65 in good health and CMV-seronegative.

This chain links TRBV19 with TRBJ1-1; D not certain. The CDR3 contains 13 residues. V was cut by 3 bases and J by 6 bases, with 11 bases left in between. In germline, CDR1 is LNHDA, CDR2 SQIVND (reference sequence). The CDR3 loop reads CASSMSATAEAFF. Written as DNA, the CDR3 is TGTGCCAGTAGTATGTCGGCAACAGCTGAAGCTTTCTTT.

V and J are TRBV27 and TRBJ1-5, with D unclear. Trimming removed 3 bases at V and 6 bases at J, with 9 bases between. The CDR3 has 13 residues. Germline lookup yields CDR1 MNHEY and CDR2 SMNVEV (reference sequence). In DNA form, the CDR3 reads TGTGCCAGCAGTTTGCGGGGTTCTCAGCCCCAGCATTTT. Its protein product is CASSLRGSQPQHF.

The CDR3 reads CASKRDSYNEQFF. The DNA for the CDR3 is TGTGCCAGCAAACGGGACTCCTACAATGAGCAGTTCTTC. The V call is TRBV6-6, the J call TRBJ2-1, with D possibly TRBD2 on 5 matching bases. Germline CDR1 MNHNY, CDR2 SVGAGI (reference sequence). V was clipped by 7 bases and J by 0 bases, with 7 bases between them. The CDR3 has 13 amino acids.

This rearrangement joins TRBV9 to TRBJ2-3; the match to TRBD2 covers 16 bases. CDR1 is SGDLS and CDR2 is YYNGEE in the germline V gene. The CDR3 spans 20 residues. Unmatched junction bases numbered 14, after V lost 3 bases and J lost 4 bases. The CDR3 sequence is CASSEGRGLAGGPVSDTQYF. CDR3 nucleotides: TGTGCCAGCAGCGAAGGCAGGGGACTAGCGGGGGGGCCGGTCTCAGATACGCAGTATTTT.

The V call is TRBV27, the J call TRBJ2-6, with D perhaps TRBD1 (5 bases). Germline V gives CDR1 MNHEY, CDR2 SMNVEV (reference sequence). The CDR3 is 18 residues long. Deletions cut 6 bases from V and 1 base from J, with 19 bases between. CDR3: CASSLWAGSRSGANVLTF. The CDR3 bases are TGTGCCAGCAGCCTATGGGCAGGGTCTAGGTCTGGGGCCAACGTCCTGACTTTC.

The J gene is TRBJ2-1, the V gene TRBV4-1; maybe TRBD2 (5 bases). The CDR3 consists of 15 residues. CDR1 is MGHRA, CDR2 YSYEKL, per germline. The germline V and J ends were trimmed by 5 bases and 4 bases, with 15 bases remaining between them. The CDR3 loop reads CASSFSEEIYNEQFF. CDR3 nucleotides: TGCGCCAGCAGCTTTAGCGAGGAGATATACAATGAGCAGTTCTTC.

CDR3 coding DNA: TGTGCCAGCAGTGTTGGGACAGTACTCTACGAGCAGTACTTC. This translates into CASSVGTVLYEQYF. This chain links TRBV6-1 with TRBJ2-7; 7 positions match TRBD1. CDR3 length equals 14 residues. The V gene end was trimmed by 4 bases and the J gene end by 3 bases; junction bases not matched to a gene: 6. CDR1 is MNHNS and CDR2 is SASEGT in the germline V gene.

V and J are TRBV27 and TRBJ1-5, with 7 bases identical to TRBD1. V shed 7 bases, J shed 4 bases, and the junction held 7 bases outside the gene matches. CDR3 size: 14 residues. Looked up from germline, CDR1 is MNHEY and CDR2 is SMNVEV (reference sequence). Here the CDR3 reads CASKRGTANQPQHF. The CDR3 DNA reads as TGTGCCAGCAAAAGAGGGACAGCGAATCAGCCCCAGCATTTT.

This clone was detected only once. DNA for the CDR3: TGTGCCAGCAGTGGCCTACAGGGGAACACTGAAGCTTTCTTT. The encoded protein is CASSGLQGNTEAFF. The chain is built from TRBV25-1 and TRBJ1-1; TRBD1 might be the D (6 bases). Trimming cost V 4 bases and J 1 base, with 10 bases left between them. This CDR3 is built from 14 residues. Germline V lookup: CDR1 MGHDK, CDR2 SYGVNS.

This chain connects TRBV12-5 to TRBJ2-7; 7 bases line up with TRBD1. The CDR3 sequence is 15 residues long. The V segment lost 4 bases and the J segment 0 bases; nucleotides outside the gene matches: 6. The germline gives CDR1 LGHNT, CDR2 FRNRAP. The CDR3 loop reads CASGSPDRHSYEQYF. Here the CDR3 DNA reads TGTGCTAGTGGTTCCCCGGACAGGCACTCCTACGAGCAGTACTTC.

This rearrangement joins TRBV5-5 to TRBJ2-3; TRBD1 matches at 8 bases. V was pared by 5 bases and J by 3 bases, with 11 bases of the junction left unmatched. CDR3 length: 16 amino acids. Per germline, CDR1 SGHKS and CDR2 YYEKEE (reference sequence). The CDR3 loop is CASRPTGTGLTDTQYF. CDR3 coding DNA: TGTGCCAGCAGACCCACCGGGACAGGATTAACAGATACGCAGTATTTT.

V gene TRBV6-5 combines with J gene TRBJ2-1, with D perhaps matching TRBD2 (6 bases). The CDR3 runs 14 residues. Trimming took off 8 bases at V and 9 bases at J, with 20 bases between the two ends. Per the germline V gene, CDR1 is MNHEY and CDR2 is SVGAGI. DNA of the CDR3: TGTGCCAGCGGAGGGAGTCGGGGTGTGGGTGAGCAGTTCTTC. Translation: CASGGSRGVGEQFF.

CDR3 sequence (DNA): TGTGCCAGCAGTTTGGGACGGGGAGGTACTGAAGCTTTCTTT. This gives the protein CASSLGRGGTEAFF. V usage is TRBV28 and J usage is TRBJ1-1; possibly TRBD1 for D (5 bases). This CDR3 is built from 14 residues. Germline-derived CDR1 and CDR2 are MDHEN and SYDVKM. V dropped 3 bases and J dropped 5 bases, with 13 bases sitting between them. The variable domain in full, with the rest retrieved from reference TRBV28 and TRBJ1-1, is DVKVTQSSRYLVKRTGEKVFLECVQDMDHENMFWYRQDPGLGLRLIYFSYDVKMKEKGDIPEGYSVSREKKERFSLILESASTNQTSMYLCASSLGRGGTEAFFGQGTRLTVV.

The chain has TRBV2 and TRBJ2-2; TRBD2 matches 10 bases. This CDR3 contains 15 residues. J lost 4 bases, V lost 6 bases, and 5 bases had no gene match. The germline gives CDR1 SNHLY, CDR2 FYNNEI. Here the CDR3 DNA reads TGTGCCAGCAGCGGACTAGCGGCCACCACCGGGGAGCTGTTTTTT. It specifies CASSGLAATTGELFF.

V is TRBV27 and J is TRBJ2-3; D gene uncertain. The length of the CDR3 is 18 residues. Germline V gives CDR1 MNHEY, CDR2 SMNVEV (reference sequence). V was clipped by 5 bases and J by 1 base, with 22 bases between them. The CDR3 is CASSKQGHRVTGTDTQYF. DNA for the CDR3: TGTGCCAGCAGTAAACAAGGCCACCGGGTAACGGGCACAGATACGCAGTATTTT.

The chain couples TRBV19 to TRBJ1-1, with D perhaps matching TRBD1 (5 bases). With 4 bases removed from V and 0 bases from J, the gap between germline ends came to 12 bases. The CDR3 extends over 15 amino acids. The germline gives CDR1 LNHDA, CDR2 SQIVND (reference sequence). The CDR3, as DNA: TGTGCCAGTAGTAAGCAGACAGCGATGAACACTGAAGCTTTCTTT. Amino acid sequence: CASSKQTAMNTEAFF.

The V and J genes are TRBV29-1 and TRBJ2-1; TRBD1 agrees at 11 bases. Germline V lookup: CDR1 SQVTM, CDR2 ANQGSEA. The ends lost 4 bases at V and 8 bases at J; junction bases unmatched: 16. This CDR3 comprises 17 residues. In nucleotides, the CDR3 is TGCAGCGTTGGAACGAAGAACACCGGGACAGGGGGGGATGAGCAGTTCTTC. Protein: CSVGTKNTGTGGDEQFF.

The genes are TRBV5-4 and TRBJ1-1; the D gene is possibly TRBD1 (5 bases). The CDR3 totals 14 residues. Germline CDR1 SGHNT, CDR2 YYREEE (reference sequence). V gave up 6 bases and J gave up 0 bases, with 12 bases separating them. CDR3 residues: CASTPTALNTEAFF. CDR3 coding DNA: TGTGCCAGCACCCCGACAGCCCTGAACACTGAAGCTTTCTTT.

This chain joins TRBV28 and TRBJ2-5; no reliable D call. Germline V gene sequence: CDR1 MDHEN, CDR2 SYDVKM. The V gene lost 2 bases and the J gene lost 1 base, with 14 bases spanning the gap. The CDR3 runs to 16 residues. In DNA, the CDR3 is TGTGCCAGCAGTTTAGGGCTAATCTTACGCCAAGAGACCCAGTACTTC. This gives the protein CASSLGLILRQETQYF.

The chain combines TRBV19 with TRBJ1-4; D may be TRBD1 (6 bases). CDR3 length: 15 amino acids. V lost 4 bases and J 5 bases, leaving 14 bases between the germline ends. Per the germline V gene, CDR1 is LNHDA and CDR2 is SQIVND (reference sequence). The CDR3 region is CASSSAGQGNEKLFF. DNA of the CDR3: TGTGCCAGTAGTAGTGCTGGGCAGGGGAATGAAAAACTGTTTTTT.

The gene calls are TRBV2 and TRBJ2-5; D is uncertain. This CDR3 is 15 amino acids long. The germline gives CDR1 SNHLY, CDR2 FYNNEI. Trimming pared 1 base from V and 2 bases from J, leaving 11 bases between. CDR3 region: CASSEGVRRQETQYF. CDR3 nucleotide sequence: TGTGCCAGCAGTGAAGGGGTGCGGAGACAAGAGACCCAGTACTTC.

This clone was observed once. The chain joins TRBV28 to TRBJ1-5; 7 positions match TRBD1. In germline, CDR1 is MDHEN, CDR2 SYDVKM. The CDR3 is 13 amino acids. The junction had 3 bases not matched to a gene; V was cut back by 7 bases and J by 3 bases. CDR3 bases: TGTGCCAGCATAAGGGGGCTCAATCAGCCCCAGCATTTT. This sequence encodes CASIRGLNQPQHF.

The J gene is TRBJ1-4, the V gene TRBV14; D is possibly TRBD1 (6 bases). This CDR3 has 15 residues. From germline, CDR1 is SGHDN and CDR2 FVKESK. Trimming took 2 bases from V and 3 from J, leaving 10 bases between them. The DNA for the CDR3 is TGTGCCAGCAGCCAACGGTACAGGGCTAATGAAAAACTGTTTTTT. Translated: CASSQRYRANEKLFF. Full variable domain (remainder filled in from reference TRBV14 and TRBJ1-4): EAGVTQFPSHSVIEKGQTVTLRCDPISGHDNLYWYRRVMGKEIKFLLHFVKESKQDESGMPNNRFLAERTGGTYSTLKVQPAELEDSGVYFCASSQRYRANEKLFFGSGTQLSVL.

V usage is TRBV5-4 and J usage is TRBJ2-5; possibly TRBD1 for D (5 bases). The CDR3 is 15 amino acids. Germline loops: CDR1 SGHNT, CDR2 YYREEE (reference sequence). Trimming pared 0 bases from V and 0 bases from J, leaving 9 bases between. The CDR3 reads CASSLGRQNQETQYF. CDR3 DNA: TGTGCCAGCAGCTTGGGCCGACAGAACCAAGAGACCCAGTACTTC. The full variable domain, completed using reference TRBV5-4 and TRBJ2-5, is ETGVTQSPTHLIKTRGQQVTLRCSSQSGHNTVSWYQQALGQGPQFIFQYYREEENGRGNFPPRFSGLQFPNYSSELNVNALELDDSALYLCASSLGRQNQETQYFGPGTRLLVL.